This T cell receptor (beta chain) stems from a study of shared clonotypes between healthy human individuals (dated by TCRdb to 2019 to 2021). With respect to the entire study: The cohort included a few men and a couple of women between 18 and 49 years of age. Leukapheresis yielded between about 0.94 and 8.9 billion PBMCs per donor. For each donor, three plates each were used for CD4 naive and CD4 memory, two plates were used for CD8 naive, and one plate was used for CD8 memory. To estimate repertoire size and how much clonotype sharing occurs between individuals, the study deeply sequenced the blood TCR repertoires of about 5 healthy adults. Libraries were prepared and TCR repertoires were sequenced by different laboratories using diverse techniques, in order to increase sequencing depth and limit assay-specific biases.

Note on this clone: This clone's antigen is unknown. Nothing much larger sits one base from this clone, and base qualities are not available.

Healthy HIV-negative adults with no recently reported acute infections or vaccinations were included as donors. Every donor was a Caucasian adult living in Nashville, Tennessee, USA. CD4+ T cells were enriched by magnetic negative selection; naive cells were then positively selected on CD45RA, and the negative fraction formed the memory subset. After blood collection by leukapheresis, PBMCs were isolated using Ficoll-Histopaque density gradient centrifugation and then cryopreserved in the vapor phase of liquid nitrogen. Analytical flow cytometry was used to check the purity and quantity of every magnetically sorted T cell population. Genomic DNA was isolated from every sorted fraction and measured by UV absorbance on a Nanodrop 2000c. Using the deep immunoSEQ assay, multiplex PCR amplified TCR CDR3 regions from genomic DNA. For each cell subset, the extracted genomic DNA was distributed evenly across all wells of several immunoSEQ 96-well plates, and each plate served as one replicate. For sorted subsets, approximately 190 ng genomic DNA, equal to 30,000 or so T cell genomes, was loaded into each replicate PCR. Purified libraries were measured with a Qubit 3.0 fluorometer, size-checked on a Bioanalyzer 2100, and measured again with the KAPA Library Quantification kit. Every immunoSEQ 96-well plate was sequenced on a separate single-read 150-cycle Illumina NextSeq 550 flow cell. The paper's data handling went like this. Because the immunoSEQ output included only junctional sequences and no quality scores, the filtering could not be the same as the filtering used for full-length reads. To assign V/J genes and CDR3, sequences were annotated against IMGT germline references using PyIR, a Python wrapper for IgBLAST v1.9. Reads with weak V/J assignments (E-value above 1e-6), missing CDR3, stop codons, out-of-frame junctions, or ambiguous translated residues were removed. V3J clonotypes were defined as sequences sharing an identical inferred V gene, J gene, and CDR3 amino acid sequence. The percentage overlap between two repertoires was calculated by dividing the number of shared unique clonotypes by the size of the smaller repertoire. Three approaches were used to assess repertoire richness: RTK rarefaction, the Chao1 estimator, and Recon v2.1 estimates of unobserved clonotypes. Generation probabilities for all TCRbeta clonotypes obtained by the gDNA method from four donors were computed using OLGA. Drawn from immuneACCESS, this table holds only the in-frame rearrangements with V and J called that TCRdb kept. Clones are partly lost; checked studies trace under half to an unresolved V gene and leave the rest unexplained. The D gene and trimming were derived from the DNA, and the V and J assignments and clone size from that table. The sample profile shows a few million clones; more than 90% of them were found once. The ten largest clones represent about 0.13% of the sample.

The paper as a whole reports these results and caveats: Across four donors, about 4.5% of naive CD4, 3% to 3.5% of naive CD8, 2% to 2.5% of memory CD4, and under 0.45% of memory CD8 clonotypes were shared. Larger estimated clonotype richness was generally found for naive subsets than for memory subsets. Sampling was limited to blood, and TCR repertoires in tissue likely differ from TCR repertoires in blood. The small number of donors limited the genetic and exposure-history diversity represented. Higher generation probabilities were observed for clonotypes shared by all four sorted-subset donors than for non-shared clonotypes. Based on pairwise subsampling, the degree of clonotype sharing among donors was expected to be affected by sequencing depth. Incomplete sequencing was indicated by rarefaction of sorted-subset datasets, despite the large sequencing depth.

Deletion took 4 bases off V and 5 bases off J, with a span of 15 bases between the germline ends. The CDR3 starts with the cysteine, ends with the phenylalanine, and has 14 residues. Of all the DNA, just the CDR3 is kept, 42 bases in frame from base 1. Based on the germline V gene, the CDR1 and CDR2 sequences are SGDLS and YYNGEE. The receptor comes from a man younger than 30 in good health. In this chain, TRBV9 is recombined with TRBJ2-5; the D gene cannot be resolved beyond TRBD1 or TRBD2, each matching 6 bases. The sequencing input was naive CD4+ T cells sorted from blood. The intended sense of this specimen's cell subset or site label: CD45RA+ positively selected. The CDR3 sequence is CASSSMGGEETQYF. The DNA reads TGTGCCAGCAGCTCGATGGGGGGCGAGGAGACCCAGTACTTC.